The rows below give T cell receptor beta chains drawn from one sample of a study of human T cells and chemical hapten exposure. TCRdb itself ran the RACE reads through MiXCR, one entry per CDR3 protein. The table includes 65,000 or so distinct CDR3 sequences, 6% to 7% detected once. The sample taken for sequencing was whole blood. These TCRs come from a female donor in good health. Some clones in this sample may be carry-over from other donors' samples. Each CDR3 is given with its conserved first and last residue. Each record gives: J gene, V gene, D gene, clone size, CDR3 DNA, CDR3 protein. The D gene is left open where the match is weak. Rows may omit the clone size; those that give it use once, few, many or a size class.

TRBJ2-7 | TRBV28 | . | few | TGTGCCAGCAGCCTAGGGACGGGCTACGACGAGCAGTACTTC | CASSLGTGYDEQYF
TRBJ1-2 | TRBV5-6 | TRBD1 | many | TGTGCCAGCATGATACAGGGGGAATTTAGCTACACCTTC | CASMIQGEFSYTF
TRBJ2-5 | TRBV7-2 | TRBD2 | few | TGTGCCAGCAGCCAGACTAGCGGAGACGGGGCCCAGTACTTC | CASSQTSGDGAQYF
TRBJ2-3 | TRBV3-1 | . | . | TGTGCCAGCAGCCAAATGGGGGGCACAGATACGCAGTATTTT | CASSQMGGTDTQYF
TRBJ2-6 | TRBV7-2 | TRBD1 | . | TGTGCCAGCAGTTATCCCCGGGACAGGCAGAACGTCCTGACTTTC | CASSYPRDRQNVLTF
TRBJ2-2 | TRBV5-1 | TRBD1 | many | TGCGCCAGCAGTCAGAGATCAGGGGGCGGAACCGGGGAGCTGTTTTTT | CASSQRSGGGTGELFF
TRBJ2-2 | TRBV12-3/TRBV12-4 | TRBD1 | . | TGTGCCAGCTATAGGACAGGGTTCGCCGGGGAGCTGTTTTTT | CASYRTGFAGELFF
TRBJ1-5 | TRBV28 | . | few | TGTGCCAGCAGTTTCGAGGGTATTAGCAATCAGCCCCAGCATTTT | CASSFEGISNQPQHF
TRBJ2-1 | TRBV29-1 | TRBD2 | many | TGCAGCGTTGGTCCTAGCGGGAGATGGTCCTACAATGAGCAGTTCTTC | CSVGPSGRWSYNEQFF
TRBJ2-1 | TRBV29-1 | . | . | TGCAGCGTTGGAGACCCCGGCTACAATGAGCAGTTCTTC | CSVGDPGYNEQFF
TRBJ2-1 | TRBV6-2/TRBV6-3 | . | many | TGTGCCAGCAGTATCCCCAATGAGCAGTTCTTC | CASSIPNEQFF
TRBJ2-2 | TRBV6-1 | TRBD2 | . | TGTGCCAGCAGTCTAGCGGGGGTTACCGGGGAGCTGTTTTTT | CASSLAGVTGELFF
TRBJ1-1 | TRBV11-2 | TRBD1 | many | TGTGCCAGCAGCTTAGCCGGACAGGGGAGTAGCACTGAAGCTTTCTTT | CASSLAGQGSSTEAFF
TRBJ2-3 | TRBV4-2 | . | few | TGTGCCAGCAGCCAAGGGGCAGTGGCGGGGAGCTCAGATACGCAGTATTTT | CASSQGAVAGSSDTQYF
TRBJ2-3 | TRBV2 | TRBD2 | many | TGTGCCAGCCGACTAGCGGGAGGCCCAGATACGCAGTATTTT | CASRLAGGPDTQYF
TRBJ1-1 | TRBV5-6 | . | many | TGTGCCAGCAGCTGGGGGGGGGTTCGGAACACTGAAGCTTTCTTT | CASSWGGVRNTEAFF
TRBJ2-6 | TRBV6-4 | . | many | TGTGCCAGCAGTGAGGGGTCTGGGGCCAACGTCCTGACTTTC | CASSEGSGANVLTF
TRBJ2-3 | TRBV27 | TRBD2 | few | TGTGCCAGCAGTTTAAGGACTAGCGGGTCCATCACAGATACGCAGTATTTT | CASSLRTSGSITDTQYF
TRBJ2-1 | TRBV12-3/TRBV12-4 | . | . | TGTGCCAGCAGTTTGAGTAGGAAGGCGGCAGAGAATAAGTTCTTC | CASSLSRKAAENKFF
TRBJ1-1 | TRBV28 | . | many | TGTGCCAGCAGTTTGTACGGAGAGAACACTGAAGCTTTCTTT | CASSLYGENTEAFF
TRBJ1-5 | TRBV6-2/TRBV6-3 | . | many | TGTGCCAGCAGTTCCTATAACGTGAATCAGCCCCAGCATTTT | CASSSYNVNQPQHF
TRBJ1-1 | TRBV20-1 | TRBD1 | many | TGCAGTGCTAGAGCGCCGGGACAGATGAACACTGAAGCTTTCTTT | CSARAPGQMNTEAFF
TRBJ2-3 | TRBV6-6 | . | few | TGTGCCAGCAGTTACTCGAATCACCCCACAGATACGCAGTATTTT | CASSYSNHPTDTQYF
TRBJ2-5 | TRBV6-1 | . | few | TGTGCCAGCAGTGAGGGGGAGGCCCAAGAGACCCAGTACTTC | CASSEGEAQETQYF